The next 20 T cell receptor beta chains were all read from a single sample in a study of vaccination and CD4 T cells after COVID-19. Scientists ran DNA taken from cultured CD4+ T cells through the Oncomine TCR Beta short-read assay for sequencing. TCRdb reprocessed the PCR reads via MiXCR and lists one record per CDR3 protein. The profile covers approximately 21,000 distinct CDR3 sequences, with roughly 40% appearing a single time and more than 7.5% taken by the ten largest. Treatment described: approximately 10-day PBMC culture with coronavirus spike peptide pools or control peptides (ViraFEST assay). Their recognized antigens are unknown. This sample comprised CD4+ T cells from blood, cultured in vitro, obtained after SARS-CoV-2 vaccination. The receptor set was obtained from a human donor who had recovered from COVID-19.

CDR3 nucleotide sequence: TGTGCCAGCAGTCCCCTGGGGAGGGCAAGGTACGAGCAGTACTTC. This codes for CASSPLGRARYEQYF. The chain combines TRBV27 with TRBJ2-7; 7 nucleotides agree with TRBD2. In germline, CDR1 is MNHEY, CDR2 SMNVEV (reference sequence). The CDR3 runs to 15 residues. V lost 5 bases to trimming and J lost 4 bases; unmatched junction nucleotides: 11.

The V call is TRBV6-1, the J call TRBJ1-5; D gene unclear. The V end lost 7 bases, the J end lost 5 bases, and 18 bases lay between the germline ends. Germline V lookup: CDR1 MNHNS, CDR2 SASEGT. The CDR3 runs 15 residues. CDR3: CASNVLGLRDQPQHF. CDR3 DNA sequence: TGTGCCAGCAACGTACTCGGGCTCAGAGATCAGCCCCAGCATTTT.

This clonotype was recorded once. The chain recombines TRBV11-2 with TRBJ1-1; D is possibly TRBD1 (5 bases). Trimming stripped 3 bases from V and 4 bases from J, with 12 bases between. The CDR3 covers 14 residues. Germline V gene sequence: CDR1 SGHAT, CDR2 FQNNGV. The CDR3 region has the DNA TGTGCCAGCAGCTTGGGGGGGGGAGGCACTGAAGCTTTCTTT. Residues: CASSLGGGGTEAFF. Complete variable domain (other parts from reference TRBV11-2 and TRBJ1-1): EAGVAQSPRYKIIEKRQSVAFWCNPISGHATLYWYQQILGQGPKLLIQFQNNGVVDDSQLPKDRFSAERLKGVDSTLKIQPAKLEDSAVYLCASSLGGGGTEAFFGQGTRLTVV.

The chain carries TRBV30 and TRBJ1-1; no clear D. The V gene lost 0 bases and the J gene lost 4 bases, with 9 bases spanning the gap. The CDR3 is 13 residues long. Germline CDR1 reads GTSNPN; CDR2 reads SVGIG (reference sequence). CDR3 nucleotides: TGTGCCTGGAGTGTAGACCGGGCCACTGAAGCTTTCTTT. This encodes CAWSVDRATEAFF.

This clonotype occurred a few times. The J gene is TRBJ1-1, the V gene TRBV11-2; a possible D gene is TRBD1 (5 bases). V lost 5 bases, J lost 14 bases, and 21 bases lay in between. The CDR3 extends over 13 amino acids. Germline CDR1 reads SGHAT; CDR2 reads FQNNGV. CDR3 residues: CASSIGQGQVLFF. CDR3 coding DNA: TGTGCCAGCAGCATTGGACAAGGTCAGGTATTATTCTTT.

This clonotype was observed a few times. V is TRBV6-5 and J is TRBJ2-1, with D possibly matching TRBD1 (6 bases). The germline CDR1 and CDR2 sequences are MNHEY and SVGAGI. The CDR3 extends over 17 amino acids. Trimming cost V 1 base and J 1 base, with 14 bases left between them. The CDR3 spells CASSYLGQGRSYNEQFF. The DNA of the CDR3 is TGTGCCAGCAGTTACTTGGGACAAGGGCGATCCTACAATGAGCAGTTCTTC.

By sample fraction, this clonotype is medium-sized. V is TRBV19 and J is TRBJ1-5; unclear D gene. The CDR3 has 13 residues. V gave up 2 bases and J gave up 11 bases, with 13 bases separating them. CDR1 and CDR2 (germline): LNHDA, SQIVND (reference sequence). CDR3 region: CASSISGMWAQHF. In nucleotides, the CDR3 is TGTGCCAGTAGTATATCTGGGATGTGGGCCCAGCATTTT.

Only a few counts were recorded for this clonotype. V gene TRBV6-1 combines with J gene TRBJ2-2, with TRBD2 as a possible D gene (6 bases). The V and J ends lost 4 bases and 0 bases respectively, with 15 bases between them. The CDR3 runs 17 residues. Germline-derived CDR1 and CDR2 are MNHNS and SASEGT. Here the CDR3 DNA reads TGTGCCAGCAGTGGAGGGAGGAGAACTTCGAACACCGGGGAGCTGTTTTTT. Protein sequence: CASSGGRRTSNTGELFF.

This clonotype was recorded only once. V usage is TRBV30 and J usage is TRBJ2-5; a weak D match, TRBD1 (6 bases). The CDR3 runs 16 residues. Germline CDR1 and CDR2: GTSNPN and SVGIG (reference sequence). The V end lost 0 bases, the J end lost 1 base, and 15 bases lay between the germline ends. CDR3 DNA sequence: TGTGCCTGGAGTGTACTATTTGGACAGTTCCAAGAGACCCAGTACTTC. It codes for CAWSVLFGQFQETQYF.

This chain uses TRBV4-1 with TRBJ1-1; D unclear. The CDR3 covers 15 residues. Germline V lookup: CDR1 MGHRA, CDR2 YSYEKL. V was clipped by 1 base and J by 1 base, with 10 bases between them. The CDR3 nucleotides read TGCGCCAGCAGCCAAGGTGAGGCGAGGAACACTGAAGCTTTCTTT. Amino acids: CASSQGEARNTEAFF.

This clonotype was detected a few times. The chain uses TRBV20-1 and TRBJ1-2, with D hard to call. Trimming left V 0 bases short and J 4 bases short, with 18 bases between. This CDR3 spans 16 amino acids. Germline CDR1 and CDR2: DFQATT and SNEGSKA (reference sequence). Here the CDR3 reads CSARDFGEASIYGYTF. CDR3 nucleotide sequence: TGCAGTGCTAGAGATTTCGGTGAGGCCTCGATCTATGGCTACACCTTC.

This clonotype is deemed medium-sized. The chain joins TRBV20-1 to TRBJ1-5; D unresolved. The V end lost 3 bases, the J end lost 2 bases, and 8 bases lay between the germline ends. The CDR3 spans 13 residues. Germline V CDR1 and CDR2: DFQATT, SNEGSKA (reference sequence). In DNA form, the CDR3 reads TGCAGTGCTAGCGGAGGCGGCAATCAGCCCCAGCATTTT. As protein: CSASGGGNQPQHF.

The V call is TRBV24-1, the J call TRBJ2-7; weak D call: TRBD1 (6 bases). Germline V gene sequence: CDR1 KGHDR, CDR2 SFDVKD. V lost 3 bases and J 2 bases, leaving 13 bases between the germline ends. This CDR3 is 15 amino acids long. The CDR3, as DNA: TGTGCCACCAGTGATCCCGAGACAGGCGCCTACGAGCAGTACTTC. This translates into CATSDPETGAYEQYF.

This clonotype has a handful of counts. The chain carries TRBV7-2 and TRBJ1-5; 8 positions agree with TRBD1. J gave up 3 bases and V 1 base, and 5 bases lay outside the gene matches. The CDR3 is made up of 16 amino acids. Germline V gives CDR1 SGHTA, CDR2 FQGNSA. This CDR3 reads CASSLVGTGLNQPQHF. CDR3 in DNA: TGTGCCAGCAGCTTAGTGGGGACAGGCCTCAATCAGCCCCAGCATTTT.

By proportion, this clonotype is medium-sized. The rearrangement links TRBV7-6 to TRBJ1-6, with TRBD1 matching over 9 bases. The germline gives CDR1 SGHVS, CDR2 FNYEAQ. The CDR3 runs 16 residues. Losses at the gene ends were 5 bases for V and 5 bases for J; bases not matched to a gene: 7. CDR3 protein: CASSAEGQGHNSPLHF. CDR3 in DNA: TGTGCCAGCAGCGCGGAGGGACAGGGCCATAATTCACCCCTCCACTTT.

The table lists this clonotype with a few counts. V usage is TRBV6-1 and J usage is TRBJ1-6; D unclear. Germline V gene lookup returns CDR1 MNHNS and CDR2 SASEGT. CDR3 length: 13 amino acids. V was cut by 4 bases and J by 11 bases, with 12 bases left in between. CDR3 nucleotides: TGTGCCAGCAGTGGCTCGACTCTGACACCCCTCCACTTT. Translating gives CASSGSTLTPLHF.

This clonotype has a handful of counts. The chain recombines TRBV2 with TRBJ2-5; 8 bases match TRBD1. The germline gives CDR1 SNHLY, CDR2 FYNNEI. CDR3 length equals 17 residues. V shed 8 bases, J shed 2 bases, and the junction held 16 bases outside the gene matches. CDR3 sequence: CASRRDRGRGGQETQYF. In DNA, the CDR3 is TGTGCCAGCCGTCGTGACAGGGGTAGGGGAGGTCAAGAGACCCAGTACTTC.

The V gene is TRBV15, the J gene TRBJ1-5; D not resolved. The germline V gene has CDR1 LNHNV and CDR2 YYDKDF (reference sequence). V lost 0 bases and J lost 7, with 7 bases in between. CDR3 length equals 13 residues. CDR3 sequence (DNA): TGTGCCACCAGCAGAGATCAACAGCAGCCCCAGCATTTT. Protein sequence: CATSRDQQQPQHF.

This chain uses TRBV19 with TRBJ2-1; TRBD2 matches 11 bases. This CDR3 spans 15 amino acids. Germline V lookup: CDR1 LNHDA, CDR2 SQIVND (reference sequence). The trim removed 4 bases at V and 4 bases at J, leaving 3 bases unmatched. The CDR3 DNA reads TGTGCCAGTAGTAGAGGGACTAGCGGATACAATGAGCAGTTCTTC. Translated, it gives CASSRGTSGYNEQFF. The full variable domain, with the rest looked up from reference TRBV19 and TRBJ2-1, is DGGITQSPKYLFRKEGQNVTLSCEQNLNHDAMYWYRQDPGQGLRLIYYSQIVNDFQKGDIAEGYSVSREKKESFPLTVTSAQKNPTAFYLCASSRGTSGYNEQFFGPGTRLTVL.

The CDR3 protein is CSARNSGIGVGSYEQYF. In DNA form, the CDR3 reads TGCAGTGCTAGAAATAGCGGGATCGGGGTTGGCTCCTACGAGCAGTACTTC. This chain links TRBV20-1 with TRBJ2-7; 8 positions agree with TRBD2. The V gene's germline CDR1 is DFQATT and CDR2 SNEGSKA (reference sequence). CDR3 length: 17 residues. V shed 2 bases, J shed 0 bases, and the junction held 12 bases outside the gene matches.